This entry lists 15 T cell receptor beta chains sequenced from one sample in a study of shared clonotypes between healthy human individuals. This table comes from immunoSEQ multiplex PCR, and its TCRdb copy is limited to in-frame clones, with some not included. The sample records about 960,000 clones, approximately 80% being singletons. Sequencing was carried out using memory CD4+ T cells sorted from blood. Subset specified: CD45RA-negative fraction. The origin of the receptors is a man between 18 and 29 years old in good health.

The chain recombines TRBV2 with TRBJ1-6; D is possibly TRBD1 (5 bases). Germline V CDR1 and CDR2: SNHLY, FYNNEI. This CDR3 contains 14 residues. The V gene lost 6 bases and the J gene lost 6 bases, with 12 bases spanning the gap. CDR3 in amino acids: CASRQGHVNSPLHF. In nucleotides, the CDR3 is TGTGCCAGCAGGCAGGGTCACGTTAATTCACCCCTCCACTTT.

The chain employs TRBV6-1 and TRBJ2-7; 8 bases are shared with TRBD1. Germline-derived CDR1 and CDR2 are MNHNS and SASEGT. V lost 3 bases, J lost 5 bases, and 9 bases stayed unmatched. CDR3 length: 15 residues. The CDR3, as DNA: TGTGCCAGCAGTGATCCGGGACAGGTTTCGGACGAGCAGTACTTC. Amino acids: CASSDPGQVSDEQYF.

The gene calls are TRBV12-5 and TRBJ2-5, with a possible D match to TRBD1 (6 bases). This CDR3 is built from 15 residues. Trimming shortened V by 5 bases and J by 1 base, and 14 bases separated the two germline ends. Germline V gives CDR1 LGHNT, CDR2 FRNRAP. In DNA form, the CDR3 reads TGTGCTAGTGGTGAGGGGCAGGGGATCCAAGAGACCCAGTACTTC. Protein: CASGEGQGIQETQYF.

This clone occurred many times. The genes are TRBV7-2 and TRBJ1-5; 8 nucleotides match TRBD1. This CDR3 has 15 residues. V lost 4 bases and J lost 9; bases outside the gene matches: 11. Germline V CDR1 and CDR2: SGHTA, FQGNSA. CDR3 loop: CASSSQPGGPRPQHF. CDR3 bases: TGTGCCAGCAGCTCGCAGCCAGGGGGCCCCAGGCCCCAGCATTTT. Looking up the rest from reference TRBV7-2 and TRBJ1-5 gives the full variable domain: GAGVSQSPSNKVTEKGKDVELRCDPISGHTALYWYRQSLGQGLEFLIYFQGNSAPDKSGLPSDRFSAERTGGSVSTLTIQRTQQEDSAVYLCASSSQPGGPRPQHFGDGTRLSIL.

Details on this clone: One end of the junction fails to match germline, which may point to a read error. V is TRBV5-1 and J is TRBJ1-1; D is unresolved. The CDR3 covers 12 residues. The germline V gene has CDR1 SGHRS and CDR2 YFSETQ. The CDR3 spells CASRLIGDEAFF. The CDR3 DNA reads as TGCGCCAGCCGCTTGATCGGGGATGAAGCTTTCTTT.

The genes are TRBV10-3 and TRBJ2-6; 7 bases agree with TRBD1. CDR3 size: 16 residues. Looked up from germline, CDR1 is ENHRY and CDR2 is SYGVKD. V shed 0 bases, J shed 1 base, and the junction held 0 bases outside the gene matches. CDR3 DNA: TGTGCCATCAGTGAGTCGGGACAGTCTGGGGCCAACGTCCTGACTTTC. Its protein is CAISESGQSGANVLTF.

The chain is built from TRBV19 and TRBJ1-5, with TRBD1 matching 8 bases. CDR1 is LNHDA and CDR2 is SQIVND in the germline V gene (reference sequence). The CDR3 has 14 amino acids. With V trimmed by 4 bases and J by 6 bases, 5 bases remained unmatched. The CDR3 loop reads CASSTRQGSQPQHF. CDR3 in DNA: TGTGCCAGTAGTACCCGACAGGGGAGTCAGCCCCAGCATTTT. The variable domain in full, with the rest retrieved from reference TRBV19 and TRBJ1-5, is DGGITQSPKYLFRKEGQNVTLSCEQNLNHDAMYWYRQDPGQGLRLIYYSQIVNDFQKGDIAEGYSVSREKKESFPLTVTSAQKNPTAFYLCASSTRQGSQPQHFGDGTRLSIL.

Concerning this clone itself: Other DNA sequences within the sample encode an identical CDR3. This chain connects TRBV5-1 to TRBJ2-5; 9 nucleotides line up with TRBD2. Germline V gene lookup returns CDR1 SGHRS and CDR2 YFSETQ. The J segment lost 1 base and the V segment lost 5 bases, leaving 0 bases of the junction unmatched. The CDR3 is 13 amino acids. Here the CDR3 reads CASRTSGQETQYF. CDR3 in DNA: TGCGCCAGCAGGACTAGCGGCCAAGAGACCCAGTACTTC.

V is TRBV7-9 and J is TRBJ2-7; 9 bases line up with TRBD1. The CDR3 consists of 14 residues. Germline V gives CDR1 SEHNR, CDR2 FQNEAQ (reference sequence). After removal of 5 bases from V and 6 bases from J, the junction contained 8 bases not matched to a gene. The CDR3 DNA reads TGTGCCAGCAGCGTCGGGACAGGGATAGGCGAGCAGTACTTC. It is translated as CASSVGTGIGEQYF.

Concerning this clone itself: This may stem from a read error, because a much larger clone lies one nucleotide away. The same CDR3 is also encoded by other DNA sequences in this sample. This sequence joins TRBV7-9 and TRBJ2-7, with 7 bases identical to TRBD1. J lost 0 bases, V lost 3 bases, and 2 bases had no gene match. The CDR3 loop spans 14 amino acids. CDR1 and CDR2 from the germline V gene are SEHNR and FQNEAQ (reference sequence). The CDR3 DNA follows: TGTGCCAGCAGCTTGGCAGGGGGCTCCTACGAGCAGTACTTC. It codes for CASSLAGGSYEQYF.

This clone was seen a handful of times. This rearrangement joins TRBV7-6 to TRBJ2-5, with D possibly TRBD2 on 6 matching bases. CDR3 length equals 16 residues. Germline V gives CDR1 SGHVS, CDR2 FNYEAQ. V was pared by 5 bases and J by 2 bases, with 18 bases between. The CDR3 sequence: CASSPGTRGLQETQYF. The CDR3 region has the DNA TGTGCCAGCAGCCCGGGTACTCGGGGACTTCAAGAGACCCAGTACTTC.

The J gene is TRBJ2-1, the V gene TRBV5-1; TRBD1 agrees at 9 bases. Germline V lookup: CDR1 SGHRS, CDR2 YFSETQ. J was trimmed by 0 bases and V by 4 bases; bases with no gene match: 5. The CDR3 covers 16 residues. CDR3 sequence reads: CASSRTGVSSYNEQFF. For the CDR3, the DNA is TGCGCCAGCAGCCGGACAGGGGTTAGCTCCTACAATGAGCAGTTCTTC.

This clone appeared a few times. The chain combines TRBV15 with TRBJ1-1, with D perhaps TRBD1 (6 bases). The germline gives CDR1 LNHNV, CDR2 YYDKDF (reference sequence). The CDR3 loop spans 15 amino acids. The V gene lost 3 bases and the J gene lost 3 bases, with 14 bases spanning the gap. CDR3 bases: TGTGCCACCAGCAGGCGCAGGGGTTCCGACACTGAAGCTTTCTTT. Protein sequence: CATSRRRGSDTEAFF.

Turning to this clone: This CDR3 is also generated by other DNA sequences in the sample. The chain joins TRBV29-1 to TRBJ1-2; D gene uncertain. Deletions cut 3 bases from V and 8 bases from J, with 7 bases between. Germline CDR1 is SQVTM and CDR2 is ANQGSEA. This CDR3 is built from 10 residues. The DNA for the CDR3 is TGCAGCGTTGAGGTCGGCGGCTACACCTTC. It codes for CSVEVGGYTF. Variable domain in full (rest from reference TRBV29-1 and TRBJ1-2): SAVISQKPSRDICQRGTSLTIQCQVDSQVTMMFWYRQQPGQSLTLIATANQGSEATYESGFVIDKFPISRPNLTFSTLTVSNMSPEDSSIYLCSVEVGGYTFGSGTRLTVV.

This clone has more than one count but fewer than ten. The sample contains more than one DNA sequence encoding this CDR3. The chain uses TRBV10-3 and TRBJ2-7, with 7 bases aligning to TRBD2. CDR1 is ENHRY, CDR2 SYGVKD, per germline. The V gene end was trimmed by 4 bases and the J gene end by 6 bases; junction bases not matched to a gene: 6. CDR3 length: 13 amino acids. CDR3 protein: CAISGGREGEQYF. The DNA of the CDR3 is TGTGCCATCAGTGGCGGCAGGGAGGGCGAGCAGTACTTC.